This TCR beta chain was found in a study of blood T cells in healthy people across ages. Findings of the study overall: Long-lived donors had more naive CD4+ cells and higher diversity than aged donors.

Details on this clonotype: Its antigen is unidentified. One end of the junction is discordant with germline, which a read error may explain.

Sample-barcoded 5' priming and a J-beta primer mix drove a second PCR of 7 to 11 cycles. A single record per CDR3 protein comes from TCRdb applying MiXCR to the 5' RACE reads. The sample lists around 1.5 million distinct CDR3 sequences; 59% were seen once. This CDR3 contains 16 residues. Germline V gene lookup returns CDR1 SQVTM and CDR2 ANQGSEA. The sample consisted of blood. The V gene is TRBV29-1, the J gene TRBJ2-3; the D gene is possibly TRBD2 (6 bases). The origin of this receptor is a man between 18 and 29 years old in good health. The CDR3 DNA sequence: TGCAGCGTTAACCCCCCGGGCGGGGCACGCACAGGTACGCAGTATTTT. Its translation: CSVNPPGGARTGTQYF.